A selection of T cell receptor beta chains follows, all from one sample in a study of early T cells in non-severe SARS-CoV-2 infection. MiXCR, run by TCRdb on the 5' RACE reads, gives a single entry per CDR3 protein. The repertoire includes over 80,000 distinct CDR3 sequences, approximately 12% of them detected once, and 4.4% sits in the top ten. The material sequenced was whole blood, taken at baseline. The receptor source for this set is an adult who was a healthcare worker with PCR-confirmed SARS-CoV-2 infection or an uninfected control (not recorded which). The CDR3 runs from the conserved cysteine through the conserved F or W. Fields, in order: clone size, V gene, J gene, D gene, CDR3 DNA, CDR3 protein. D genes are given only for firm matches. Size is omitted from some rows. Given values are once, few, many or a class for expanded clones.

size: many
V: TRBV7-3
J: TRBJ2-5
D: .
DNA: TGTGCCAGCAGCTTATCCCTGGGGGAGACCCAGTACTTC
CDR3: CASSLSLGETQYF

size: few
V: TRBV6-5
J: TRBJ2-4
D: .
DNA: TGTGCCAGCAGTCAGGGGTCAAGCATTCAGTACTTC
CDR3: CASSQGSSIQYF

size: many
V: TRBV7-6
J: TRBJ2-1
D: TRBD2
DNA: TGTGCCAGCAGCTTAGCCCCGACTAGCGTCCATGAGCAGTTCTTC
CDR3: CASSLAPTSVHEQFF

size: few
V: TRBV11-2
J: TRBJ2-1
D: .
DNA: TGTGCCAGCAGCTCGCTAGGGGGACACACGTACAATGAGCAGTTCTTC
CDR3: CASSSLGGHTYNEQFF

size: many
V: TRBV5-1
J: TRBJ2-7
D: .
DNA: TGCGCCAGCAGCACATCAGGGGAGGTGTTCGGCGAGCAGTACTTC
CDR3: CASSTSGEVFGEQYF

size: .
V: TRBV30
J: TRBJ1-2
D: .
DNA: TGTGCCTGGAGAGGAATGGCCAACTATGGCTACACCTTC
CDR3: CAWRGMANYGYTF

size: .
V: TRBV12-3/TRBV12-4
J: TRBJ1-3
D: .
DNA: TGTGCCAGCAGTAGAGACCGCCAACCTGGAAACACCATATATTTT
CDR3: CASSRDRQPGNTIYF

size: few
V: TRBV10-3
J: TRBJ2-3
D: .
DNA: TGTGCCATCAGTGAAAAAGGGGCGCGGGTCACAGATACGCAGTATTTT
CDR3: CAISEKGARVTDTQYF

size: .
V: TRBV11-3
J: TRBJ2-1
D: TRBD1
DNA: TGTGCCAGCAGCTTGGGACAGGGGGCTTTGTCCTACAATGAGCAGTTCTTC
CDR3: CASSLGQGALSYNEQFF

size: few
V: TRBV5-4
J: TRBJ1-1
D: .
DNA: TGTGCCAGCAGCTTGGACACAGGGCCGGACACTGAAGCTTTCTTT
CDR3: CASSLDTGPDTEAFF

size: .
V: TRBV10-2
J: TRBJ2-2
D: .
DNA: TGCGCCAGCAGACGGGACCTTAACACCGGGGAGCTGTTTTTT
CDR3: CASRRDLNTGELFF

size: few
V: TRBV12-3/TRBV12-4
J: TRBJ1-1
D: .
DNA: TGTGCCAGCAGTGAGGGACGGTCGAACACTGAAGCTTTCTTT
CDR3: CASSEGRSNTEAFF

size: many
V: TRBV7-6
J: TRBJ2-3
D: TRBD2
DNA: TGTGCCAGCAGCTCGACTAGCGGGGGTTACACAGATACGCAGTATTTT
CDR3: CASSSTSGGYTDTQYF

size: many
V: TRBV10-2
J: TRBJ2-1
D: TRBD2
DNA: TGCGCCAGCAGTGCGGGACTAGCGGGGGGGCCAGTCAATGAGCAGTTCTTC
CDR3: CASSAGLAGGPVNEQFF

size: many
V: TRBV29-1
J: TRBJ2-5
D: TRBD2
DNA: TGCAGCGTTGGGGGAGGGGAAGAGACCCAGTACTTC
CDR3: CSVGGGEETQYF

size: few
V: TRBV20-1
J: TRBJ2-3
D: TRBD2
DNA: TGCAGTGCTAGCGGCCCTAGCGGGAGGGATCCACGAACAGATACGCAGTATTTT
CDR3: CSASGPSGRDPRTDTQYF

size: .
V: TRBV7-3
J: TRBJ2-3
D: .
DNA: TGTGCCAGCAGCACCGGAGGGGCAGCAGATACGCAGTATTTT
CDR3: CASSTGGAADTQYF

size: few
V: TRBV27
J: TRBJ2-2
D: .
DNA: TGTGCCAGCACCAAGACAGGACCGCGAACCGGGGAGCTGTTTTTT
CDR3: CASTKTGPRTGELFF

size: many
V: TRBV19
J: TRBJ2-1
D: TRBD2
DNA: TGTGCCAGCAGCCTAGCGGTATACAATGAGCAGTTCTTC
CDR3: CASSLAVYNEQFF

size: .
V: TRBV7-9
J: TRBJ1-1
D: TRBD1
DNA: TGTGCCACGCCAGGACAGGGTAAGAAGACTGAAGCTTTCTTT
CDR3: CATPGQGKKTEAFF

size: few
V: TRBV6-4
J: TRBJ2-1
D: .
DNA: TGTGCCAGCGCACGGGACAACGCGCTGGGGAATGAGCAGTTCTTC
CDR3: CASARDNALGNEQFF

size: few
V: TRBV7-9
J: TRBJ1-4
D: .
DNA: TGTGCCAGCAGCTCTCCACCATCTTCAGACAGAGCGTTTTCAACTAATGAAAAACTGTTTTTT
CDR3: CASSSPPSSDRAFSTNEKLFF

size: .
V: TRBV18
J: TRBJ2-5
D: .
DNA: TGTGCCAGCCGGGGATCTTTGAACCAAGAGACCCAGTACTTC
CDR3: CASRGSLNQETQYF

size: few
V: TRBV5-6
J: TRBJ2-5
D: .
DNA: TGTGCCAGCGCCAAACCAGGGAAACAAGAGACCCAGTACTTC
CDR3: CASAKPGKQETQYF

size: .
V: TRBV7-8
J: TRBJ1-5
D: TRBD1
DNA: TGTGCCAGCAGCTATTCCGGGACAGACAATCAGCCCCAGCATTTT
CDR3: CASSYSGTDNQPQHF

size: many
V: TRBV11-2
J: TRBJ1-1
D: .
DNA: TGTGCCAGCAGCTCTCAGCCGGGACGGATGAACACTGAAGCTTTCTTT
CDR3: CASSSQPGRMNTEAFF

size: .
V: TRBV20-1
J: TRBJ1-1
D: .
DNA: TGCGGTTACTTCATGAACACTGAAGCTTTCTTT
CDR3: CGYFMNTEAFF

size: few
V: TRBV4-1
J: TRBJ1-3
D: .
DNA: TGCGCCAGCAGCCAAGGACCGACTGCTTCTGGAAACACCATATATTTT
CDR3: CASSQGPTASGNTIYF

size: few
V: TRBV18
J: TRBJ1-2
D: TRBD1
DNA: TGTGCCAGCTCACCACTTGGGACAGAAGTCTATGGCTACACCTTC
CDR3: CASSPLGTEVYGYTF

size: few
V: TRBV6-2/TRBV6-3
J: TRBJ2-5
D: TRBD1
DNA: TGTGCCAGCACCCCCCAACCTCGACAGGGGTGGGGGGAGACCCAGTACTTC
CDR3: CASTPQPRQGWGETQYF

size: few
V: TRBV12-3/TRBV12-4
J: TRBJ1-2
D: .
DNA: TGTGCCAGCAGTTTAGGGCGGGGTGAAGGCTACACCTTC
CDR3: CASSLGRGEGYTF

size: .
V: TRBV12-5
J: TRBJ2-3
D: .
DNA: TGTGCTAGTGGTTTTGAGTACGGGAGAACAGATACGCAGTATTTT
CDR3: CASGFEYGRTDTQYF

size: few
V: TRBV28
J: TRBJ2-3
D: .
DNA: TGTGCCAGCAGTATGATGGAGGTCTCTGGCACAGATACGCAGTATTTT
CDR3: CASSMMEVSGTDTQYF

size: .
V: TRBV12-2
J: TRBJ2-1
D: .
DNA: TGTGCAAGTCGCTTAGCGCTGGCGGGGATCTCCTACAATGAGCAGTTCTTC
CDR3: CASRLALAGISYNEQFF

size: few
V: TRBV7-9
J: TRBJ1-1
D: TRBD1
DNA: TGTGCCAGCAGCTTAGCGCGCGACAGGGACACTGAAGCTTTCTTT
CDR3: CASSLARDRDTEAFF

size: few
V: TRBV24-1
J: TRBJ2-3
D: TRBD2
DNA: TGTGCCACCAGTGACTCCGGGACTAGCGGGGATAGCACAGATACGCAGTATTTT
CDR3: CATSDSGTSGDSTDTQYF

size: few
V: TRBV2
J: TRBJ1-5
D: TRBD1
DNA: TGTGCCAGCAGGGAAGACAGGGGGCCTAGCAATCAGCCCCAGCATTTT
CDR3: CASREDRGPSNQPQHF

size: few
V: TRBV11-3
J: TRBJ2-5
D: .
DNA: TGTGCCAGCAGCTTAGAGCGGACTCAAGAGACCCAGTACTTC
CDR3: CASSLERTQETQYF

size: few
V: TRBV15
J: TRBJ2-2
D: .
DNA: TGTGCCACCAGCAGAGTAGTGGGAGTTAGCACCGGGGAGCTGTTTTTT
CDR3: CATSRVVGVSTGELFF

size: few
V: TRBV18
J: TRBJ1-5
D: .
DNA: TGTGCCAGCTCACCTGGGGACGCCGTGGGCAATCAGCCCCAGCATTTT
CDR3: CASSPGDAVGNQPQHF

size: .
V: TRBV7-3
J: TRBJ2-3
D: .
DNA: TGTGCCAGCAGCTCCACGGGGAGCACAGATACGCAGTATTTT
CDR3: CASSSTGSTDTQYF

size: .
V: TRBV12-3/TRBV12-4
J: TRBJ1-1
D: .
DNA: TGTGCCAGCAGTTTATCCGGTTACACTGAAGCTTTCTTT
CDR3: CASSLSGYTEAFF

size: once
V: TRBV12-2
J: TRBJ2-1
D: .
DNA: TGTGCAAGTCGCCCGCTCGGCCACTACAATGAGCAGTTCTTC
CDR3: CASRPLGHYNEQFF

size: .
V: TRBV29-1
J: TRBJ2-7
D: .
DNA: TGCAGCGTTTGGTCAGGGGTCGCCTACGAGCAGTACTTC
CDR3: CSVWSGVAYEQYF

size: few
V: TRBV20-1
J: TRBJ1-2
D: .
DNA: TGCAGTGCTAGAGTGGAACGGTCCTATGGCTACACCTTC
CDR3: CSARVERSYGYTF

size: .
V: TRBV10-3
J: TRBJ2-1
D: .
DNA: TGTGCCATCAGTGAGTCTTTGGCAGACTCCTACAATGAGCAGTTCTTC
CDR3: CAISESLADSYNEQFF

size: .
V: TRBV7-9
J: TRBJ2-7
D: TRBD1
DNA: TGTGCCAGCAGCTCACCGGGACAGGGTCCCTACGAGCAGTACTTC
CDR3: CASSSPGQGPYEQYF

size: few
V: TRBV29-1
J: TRBJ2-4
D: .
DNA: TGCAGCGTTGCCCTGGGAGCCAAAAACATTCAGTACTTC
CDR3: CSVALGAKNIQYF

size: .
V: TRBV18
J: TRBJ1-6
D: TRBD1
DNA: TGTGCCAGCTGGCAGGACAGGGTCAATTCACCCCTCCACTTT
CDR3: CASWQDRVNSPLHF

size: many
V: TRBV6-5
J: TRBJ2-5
D: TRBD1
DNA: TGTGCCAGCAGCCGACAGGGGCTGACTCCGGGGGAGACCCAGTACTTC
CDR3: CASSRQGLTPGETQYF

size: few
V: TRBV13
J: TRBJ1-2
D: .
DNA: TGTGCCAGCAGCTTTGGAAAGACACTCACTGGCTACACCTTC
CDR3: CASSFGKTLTGYTF

size: many
V: TRBV3-1
J: TRBJ2-5
D: .
DNA: TGTGCCAGCAGCCTTCGAGCCACTAGCCGCCAAGAGACCCAGTACTTC
CDR3: CASSLRATSRQETQYF

size: many
V: TRBV28
J: TRBJ1-1
D: .
DNA: TGTGCCAGCTGTCGAACCCGGTTAGACAGTGAAGCTTTCTTT
CDR3: CASCRTRLDSEAFF

size: .
V: TRBV7-9
J: TRBJ2-3
D: .
DNA: TGTGCCAGCAGCAAGTCCAGTGGGACAGATACGCAGTATTTT
CDR3: CASSKSSGTDTQYF

size: many
V: TRBV5-1
J: TRBJ2-5
D: TRBD1
DNA: TGCGCCAGCAGCGAGGGACAGGGTCAGAAGACCCAGTACTTC
CDR3: CASSEGQGQKTQYF

size: .
V: TRBV12-3/TRBV12-4
J: TRBJ1-1
D: .
DNA: TGTGCCAGCAGTCTCCCCCCTAAAACGGCTGAAGCTTTCTTT
CDR3: CASSLPPKTAEAFF

size: .
V: TRBV10-2
J: TRBJ1-2
D: .
DNA: TGCGCCAGCAGTCCTAGGGCTCTGGATGGCTACACCTTC
CDR3: CASSPRALDGYTF

size: few
V: TRBV20-1
J: TRBJ2-1
D: TRBD2
DNA: TGCAGTGCCAGAGACTCGGGACTAGCATACAATGAGCAGTTCTTC
CDR3: CSARDSGLAYNEQFF

size: .
V: TRBV12-3/TRBV12-4
J: TRBJ2-7
D: TRBD2
DNA: TGTGCCAGCAGGCAGGGAGGGTTCGAGCAGTACTTC
CDR3: CASRQGGFEQYF

size: few
V: TRBV7-9
J: TRBJ2-1
D: TRBD2
DNA: TGTGCCAGCAGCTTAGGACTAGCGGGGGTGAATGAGCAGTTCTTC
CDR3: CASSLGLAGVNEQFF